The 8 T cell receptor beta chains reported below all come from one sample, sequenced in a study of T-cell memory formation after mild COVID-19. From the 5' RACE reads, TCRdb called clonotypes with MiXCR, one entry per CDR3 protein. This table holds hundreds of thousands of distinct CDR3 sequences, around 15% found once. Sequencing used PBMCs or a T cell subset sorted from them (not recorded which). These TCRs come from a man between 18 and 35 years old who had mild COVID-19 (a few samples of this study predate the infection). Cell type and time point are not known.

In its sample, this clonotype was seen a few times. The chain links TRBV11-2 to TRBJ2-1; 11 bases are a match to TRBD2. Per the germline V gene, CDR1 is SGHAT and CDR2 is FQNNGV. This CDR3 has 13 amino acids. The junction had 2 bases not matched to a gene; V was cut back by 6 bases and J by 7 bases. Here the CDR3 reads CASRTSGVNEQFF. The CDR3 region has the DNA TGTGCCAGCAGGACTAGCGGGGTTAATGAGCAGTTCTTC.

The table lists this clonotype with many counts. The V call is TRBV7-2, the J call TRBJ2-3, with TRBD2 matching over 7 bases. Germline V CDR1 and CDR2: SGHTA, FQGNSA. The V gene end was trimmed by 4 bases and the J gene end by 3 bases; junction bases not matched to a gene: 4. This CDR3 comprises 14 residues. This CDR3 is CASSSLLATDTQYF. As DNA, the CDR3 is TGTGCCAGCAGCTCGTTACTAGCGACAGATACGCAGTATTTT.

This chain links TRBV12-5 with TRBJ2-3, with 11 bases fitting TRBD1. The trim removed 0 bases at V and 3 bases at J, leaving 5 bases unmatched. This CDR3 region has 17 residues. Germline values: CDR1 LGHNT, CDR2 FRNRAP. Here the CDR3 reads CASGLVLGQGATDTQYF. The CDR3 DNA sequence: TGTGCTAGTGGTTTGGTACTTGGACAGGGGGCAACAGATACGCAGTATTTT.

The DNA for the CDR3 is TGTGCCAGCAGCTTAGAAGGCCCCTGGGTGTTCTTC. Amino acid sequence: CASSLEGPWVFF. The chain combines TRBV11-2 with TRBJ2-1; D ambiguous. The CDR3 is 12 residues long. Germline CDR1 and CDR2: SGHAT and FQNNGV. Trimming took 0 bases from V and 15 from J, leaving 12 bases between them.

The CDR3 DNA reads as TGTGCCAGCAGTTTAAAGGGGTACTCACCCCTCCACTTT. The encoded protein is CASSLKGYSPLHF. J is TRBJ1-6 and V is TRBV27; a possible D gene is TRBD1 (5 bases). This CDR3 spans 13 amino acids. V was cut by 2 bases and J by 10 bases, with 9 bases left in between. Per the germline V gene, CDR1 is MNHEY and CDR2 is SMNVEV (reference sequence).

This clonotype was picked up many times. The rearrangement joins TRBV2 to TRBJ2-3, with TRBD2 identical over 11 bases. V lost 8 bases, J lost 2 bases, and 3 bases stayed unmatched. The CDR3 has 14 amino acids. The germline gives CDR1 SNHLY, CDR2 FYNNEI. Here the CDR3 DNA reads TGTGCCAGCCGTAGCGGGGGGGACACAGATACGCAGTATTTT. This gives the protein CASRSGGDTDTQYF.

This clonotype occurred many times. This chain joins TRBV7-3 and TRBJ1-1, with D possibly TRBD1 on 6 matching bases. CDR3 length: 13 amino acids. Trimming pared 2 bases from V and 5 bases from J, leaving 9 bases between. Germline assignment: CDR1 SGHTA and CDR2 FQGTGA. CDR3 sequence (DNA): TGTGCCAGCAGCTTACTCCAGGGGACTGAAGCTTTCTTT. Amino acids: CASSLLQGTEAFF.

This clonotype was seen only a few times. CDR3 in amino acids: CASSLGPPGTQSSYNEQFF. CDR3 nucleotides: TGTGCCAGCAGCTTAGGACCACCTGGTACCCAGAGCTCCTACAATGAGCAGTTCTTC. The chain recombines TRBV7-6 with TRBJ2-1; the D is unclear. Trimming stripped 1 base from V and 0 bases from J, with 19 bases between. CDR1 and CDR2 from the germline V gene are SGHVS and FNYEAQ. This CDR3 contains 19 residues.